A single sample gave rise to the 2 T cell receptor delta chains below, sequenced in a study of Vδ1+ human thymocytes. These receptors are not linked to any known antigen. Findings and limits, study-wide: Thymic TRG and TRD repertoires appeared highly polyclonal.

Extracted RNA was reverse transcribed into cDNA. Multiplex PCR used pooled V-gene forward primers and a constant-region reverse primer to amplify CDR3s. TCRdb repeated clone calling on the multiplex PCR reads with CATT. Among roughly 50,000 delta-chain clones listed, approximately 15% were seen once. Sequencing used Vdelta1+ gamma-delta thymocytes from the thymus. The subset is: FACS-sorted CD3+ TCRalphabeta- TCRVdelta1+ TCRVdelta2- thymocytes. The receptor set was obtained from a boy under three years old who had congenital heart surgery.

In this sample, this clone turned up a few times. The genes are TRDV1 and TRDJ1; 7 bases map to TRDD3. The CDR3 has 21 amino acids. The V and J ends lost 0 bases and 1 base, in that order; junction bases with no gene match: 20. CDR1 and CDR2 from the germline V gene are TSWWSYY and QGS. Written as DNA, the CDR3 is TGTGCTCTTGGGGAACTCCTCAATCCTTTGGGGGAGAGGGGATGCACCGATAAACTCATCTTT. Amino acids: CALGELLNPLGERGCTDKLIF.

The chain has TRDV1 and TRDJ1; 12 nucleotides align to TRDD3. Germline V gives CDR1 TSWWSYY, CDR2 QGS. V dropped 1 base and J dropped 2; count of bases not matched to a gene: 32. The CDR3 has 26 amino acids. CDR3 nucleotides: TGTGCTCTTGGGGAACGCCCCCTTCCTACGAGTCTTTGGCTGGGGGATACGGATCTAGTAACCGATAAACTCATCTTT. This sequence encodes CALGERPLPTSLWLGDTDLVTDKLIF.